These T cell receptor beta chains were read from a single sample in a study of CD8 T cells in Susac syndrome. Each CDR3 protein is one row after TCRdb ran MiXCR on the immunoSEQ multiplex PCR reads. The table lists 150,000 to 200,000 distinct CDR3 sequences, over 85% of them singletons. Material for sequencing was CD4+ T cells from PBMCs. All receptors derive from a human donor in good health. Each CDR3 is given with its conserved first and last residue. Fields, in order: J gene, V gene, clone size, D gene, CDR3 protein, CDR3 DNA. A D gene is named only where the DNA matches it firmly. A row's size may be missing; if present it is once, few, many or a size class.

>TRBJ2-3|TRBV3-1|once|TRBD2
CASSQQTSGATDTQYF
TGTGCCAGCAGCCAACAGACTAGCGGGGCCACAGATACGCAGTATTTT
>TRBJ2-5|TRBV20-1|-|TRBD1
CSAQSGQGRKTQYF
TGCAGTGCTCAATCCGGACAGGGCCGGAAGACCCAGTACTTC
>TRBJ1-1|TRBV28|-|-
CASRPRGGAEAFF
TGTGCCAGCAGACCCAGGGGCGGGGCTGAAGCTTTCTTT
>TRBJ1-5|TRBV9|-|TRBD1
CASSVSGQFNQPQHF
TGTGCCAGCAGCGTCTCGGGACAGTTCAATCAGCCCCAGCATTTT
>TRBJ2-3|TRBV4-1|-|TRBD2
CASSQIAGYLSTDTQYF
TGCGCCAGCAGCCAGATAGCGGGGTATTTAAGCACAGATACGCAGTATTTT
>TRBJ1-1|TRBV7-9|-|TRBD1
CASIPEGQGNTEAFF
TGTGCCAGCATCCCGGAGGGACAGGGGAACACTGAAGCTTTCTTT
>TRBJ2-7|TRBV7-2|-|-
CASSPDSGEQYF
TGTGCCAGCAGCCCGGACTCGGGCGAGCAGTACTTC
>TRBJ2-6|TRBV29-1|once|-
CSVERFPGANVLTF
TGCAGCGTTGAGAGGTTTCCAGGGGCCAACGTCCTGACTTTC
>TRBJ1-5|TRBV6-2/TRBV6-3|-|-
CASRTDGNQPQHF
TGTGCCAGCAGGACGGACGGAAATCAGCCCCAGCATTTT
>TRBJ1-3|TRBV28|-|-
CASSLGPRLGNTIYF
TGTGCCAGCAGTCTGGGCCCGAGGCTCGGAAACACCATATATTTT
>TRBJ2-4|TRBV20-1|-|-
CSVRLAKNIQYF
TGCAGTGTCCGGCTAGCCAAAAACATTCAGTACTTC
>TRBJ1-2|TRBV20-1|-|TRBD1
CSARVRTGDGYTF
TGCAGTGCTAGAGTGAGGACAGGGGATGGCTACACCTTC
>TRBJ2-5|TRBV5-1|-|-
CASSFRSFQETQYF
TGCGCCAGCAGCTTCCGATCCTTCCAAGAGACCCAGTACTTC
>TRBJ2-6|TRBV29-1|once|-
CSVATASGANVLTF
TGCAGCGTTGCGACAGCCTCTGGGGCCAACGTCCTGACTTTC
>TRBJ2-7|TRBV20-1|-|TRBD2
CSATLAERDEQYF
TGCAGTGCTACACTAGCGGAGCGGGACGAGCAGTACTTC
>TRBJ1-2|TRBV20-1|-|-
CSARGADNYGYTF
TGCAGTGCTAGGGGTGCAGACAACTATGGCTACACCTTC
>TRBJ2-1|TRBV20-1|-|-
CSASPYEQFF
TGCAGTGCTAGCCCATATGAGCAGTTCTTC
>TRBJ2-3|TRBV29-1|few|-
CSLGRGDTQYF
TGCAGCTTGGGGCGAGGAGATACGCAGTATTTT
>TRBJ2-1|TRBV5-1|-|TRBD2
CASSLKTSGRDEQFF
TGCGCCAGCAGCTTGAAGACTAGCGGGCGCGATGAGCAGTTCTTC
>TRBJ2-7|TRBV28|-|-
CASSDRSYEQYF
TGTGCCAGCAGCGACAGGTCCTACGAGCAGTACTTC
>TRBJ2-6|TRBV20-1|-|-
CSAKNSGANVLTF
TGCAGTGCTAAAAACTCTGGGGCCAACGTCCTGACTTTC
>TRBJ2-1|TRBV3-1|once|-
CASGQMVGNRIDEQFF
TGTGCCAGCGGGCAAATGGTGGGAAACAGAATCGATGAGCAGTTCTTC
>TRBJ2-2|TRBV11-2|few|-
CASSAAYDGRYLGTGELFF
TGTGCCAGCAGCGCGGCTTATGACGGGAGATATCTTGGCACCGGGGAGCTGTTTTTT
>TRBJ2-2|TRBV29-1|-|TRBD2
CSVGKLAGGAGELFF
TGCAGCGTTGGAAAACTAGCGGGAGGCGCCGGGGAGCTGTTTTTT
>TRBJ2-7|TRBV6-4|-|-
CASMPSRTAYEQYF
TGTGCCAGCATGCCGAGTAGAACCGCCTACGAGCAGTACTTC
>TRBJ2-1|TRBV20-1|-|TRBD2
CSARDLGLGAYNEQFF
TGCAGTGCTAGAGATTTGGGACTAGGGGCCTACAATGAGCAGTTCTTC
>TRBJ2-7|TRBV9|-|TRBD2
CASSQGTGGPGQYF
TGTGCCAGCAGCCAGGGGACGGGAGGGCCCGGGCAGTACTTC
>TRBJ2-7|TRBV7-2|-|-
CASSSPGAPYEQYF
TGTGCCAGCAGCTCCCCCGGAGCCCCCTACGAGCAGTACTTC
>TRBJ2-7|TRBV3-1|-|-
CASSQDRPPSYEQYF
TGTGCCAGCAGCCAAGATAGACCACCTTCCTACGAGCAGTACTTC
>TRBJ2-7|TRBV15|-|-
CATSTGPKAGYEQYF
TGTGCCACCAGCACCGGGCCTAAGGCGGGCTACGAGCAGTACTTC
>TRBJ2-1|TRBV20-1|-|-
CSAEPSGSYGLDEQFF
TGCAGTGCCGAGCCGTCCGGGAGTTACGGTTTGGATGAGCAGTTCTTC
>TRBJ2-7|TRBV30|-|TRBD2
CAGGRDYYEQYF
TGTGCCGGAGGCAGGGACTACTACGAGCAGTACTTC
>TRBJ1-5|TRBV28|-|-
CASGRGAQHF
TGTGCCAGCGGCCGGGGGGCCCAGCATTTT
>TRBJ2-1|TRBV30|-|-
CAWKTGPNEQFF
TGTGCCTGGAAAACAGGGCCGAATGAGCAGTTCTTC
>TRBJ1-1|TRBV29-1|-|-
CSVEAAVGDTEAFF
TGCAGCGTTGAAGCGGCGGTAGGGGACACTGAAGCTTTCTTT
>TRBJ2-1|TRBV19|-|-
CASSIGGRYNEQFF
TGTGCCAGTAGTATTGGTGGAAGGTACAATGAGCAGTTCTTC
>TRBJ2-3|TRBV5-1|-|-
CASSLDLVGPDTQYF
TGCGCCAGCAGCTTGGATCTAGTCGGGCCAGATACGCAGTATTTT
>TRBJ2-7|TRBV4-2|-|TRBD1
CASSHPTGTGAYEQYF
TGTGCCAGCAGCCACCCAACGGGGACAGGAGCTTACGAGCAGTACTTC
>TRBJ2-7|TRBV25-1|-|TRBD1
CASRDRGLGHEQYF
TGTGCCAGCAGGGACAGGGGATTGGGTCACGAGCAGTACTTC
>TRBJ1-1|TRBV20-1|-|-
CSAREGARTEAFF
TGCAGTGCGAGAGAAGGGGCGCGCACTGAAGCTTTCTTT
>TRBJ2-5|TRBV6-5|-|-
CASSSRKETQYF
TGTGCCAGCAGCAGCAGGAAAGAGACCCAGTACTTC
>TRBJ1-1|TRBV5-6|-|-
CASSFQGVGTEAFF
TGTGCCAGCAGCTTCCAGGGAGTGGGTACTGAAGCTTTCTTT
>TRBJ2-7|TRBV5-1|-|-
CASSTEGDSYEQYF
TGCGCCAGCAGCACGGAGGGGGACAGCTACGAGCAGTACTTC
>TRBJ2-7|TRBV7-2|-|TRBD1
CASSRRGQGYYEQYF
TGTGCCAGCAGCCGGCGGGGACAGGGGTACTACGAGCAGTACTTC
>TRBJ2-1|TRBV9|-|TRBD2
CASSVEEGGSSYNEQFF
TGTGCCAGCAGCGTAGAGGAGGGCGGGAGCTCCTACAATGAGCAGTTCTTC
>TRBJ1-5|TRBV24-1|-|-
CATSDGGAGNQPQHF
TGTGCCACCAGTGATGGAGGGGCCGGCAATCAGCCCCAGCATTTT
>TRBJ2-2|TRBV5-1|-|TRBD1
CASRSSPGQGPGELFF
TGCGCCAGCAGATCCTCTCCGGGACAGGGACCCGGGGAGCTGTTTTTT
>TRBJ2-7|TRBV20-1|-|-
CSASVRGDEQYF
TGCAGTGCAAGTGTTCGGGGTGACGAGCAGTACTTC
>TRBJ2-5|TRBV20-1|-|TRBD2
CSATELAGKETQYF
TGCAGTGCTACAGAATTAGCGGGGAAAGAGACCCAGTACTTC
>TRBJ2-1|TRBV5-1|-|TRBD2
CASSLEASGRDEQFF
TGCGCCAGCAGCTTGGAGGCTAGCGGGAGAGATGAGCAGTTCTTC
>TRBJ2-7|TRBV18|-|TRBD1
CASSDNRGSNEQYF
TGTGCCAGCTCCGATAACAGGGGAAGCAACGAGCAGTACTTC
>TRBJ1-5|TRBV7-2|-|TRBD1
CASSPGTAAQPQHF
TGTGCCAGCAGCCCCGGGACAGCCGCTCAGCCCCAGCATTTT
>TRBJ2-6|TRBV7-8|-|-
CASKVAGANVLTF
TGTGCCAGCAAGGTGGCAGGGGCCAACGTCCTGACTTTC
>TRBJ1-2|TRBV18|-|-
CASSRQDDYGYTF
TGTGCCAGCTCACGACAGGACGACTATGGCTACACCTTC
>TRBJ2-7|TRBV3-1|-|TRBD1
CASSRQGADEQYF
TGTGCCAGCAGTCGACAGGGGGCAGACGAGCAGTACTTC